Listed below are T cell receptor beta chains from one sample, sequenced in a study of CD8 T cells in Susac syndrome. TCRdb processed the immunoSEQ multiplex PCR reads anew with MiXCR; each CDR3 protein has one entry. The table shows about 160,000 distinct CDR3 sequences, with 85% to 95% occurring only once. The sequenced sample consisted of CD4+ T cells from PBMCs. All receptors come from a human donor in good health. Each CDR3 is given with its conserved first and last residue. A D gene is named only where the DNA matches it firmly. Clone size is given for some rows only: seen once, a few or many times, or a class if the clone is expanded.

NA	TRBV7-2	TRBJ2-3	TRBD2	CASSLGLATDTQYF	TGTGCCAGCAGCTTGGGACTAGCGACAGATACGCAGTATTTT
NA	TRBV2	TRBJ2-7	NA	CASPSLRDTYEQYF	TGTGCCAGCCCAAGCCTACGGGACACCTACGAGCAGTACTTC
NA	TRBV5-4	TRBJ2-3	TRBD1	CASSYGQGHGTDTQYF	TGTGCCAGCAGCTACGGACAGGGCCATGGCACAGATACGCAGTATTTT
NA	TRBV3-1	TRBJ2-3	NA	CASSFSGTFGDTQYF	TGTGCCAGCAGCTTTTCAGGGACATTCGGGGATACGCAGTATTTT
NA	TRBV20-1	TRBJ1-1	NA	CSAPDTEAFF	TGCAGTGCTCCCGACACTGAAGCTTTCTTT
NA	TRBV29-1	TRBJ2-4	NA	CSALTRLAKNIQYF	TGCAGCGCTCTTACAAGATTAGCCAAAAACATTCAGTACTTC
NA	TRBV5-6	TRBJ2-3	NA	CASSLAWPRGADTQYF	TGTGCCAGCAGCTTGGCTTGGCCCCGAGGGGCAGATACGCAGTATTTT
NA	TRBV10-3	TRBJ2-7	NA	CAISESSWGRGPYYEQYF	TGTGCCATCAGTGAGTCAAGTTGGGGAAGGGGACCCTACTACGAGCAGTACTTC
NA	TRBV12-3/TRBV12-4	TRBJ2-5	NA	CASRGSGLQETQYF	TGTGCCAGCAGGGGAAGCGGACTCCAAGAGACCCAGTACTTC
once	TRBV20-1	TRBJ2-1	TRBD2	CSASPIPGAGGNLSSYNEQFF	TGCAGTGCTAGCCCAATACCCGGAGCGGGGGGGAATCTGTCCTCCTACAATGAGCAGTTCTTC
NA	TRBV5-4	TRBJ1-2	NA	CASAGGDRRLSYGYTF	TGTGCCAGCGCCGGCGGCGACAGAAGGCTCTCCTATGGCTACACCTTC
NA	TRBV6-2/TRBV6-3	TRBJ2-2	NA	CASSYFGTPNTGELFF	TGTGCCAGCAGTTACTTTGGGACACCGAACACCGGGGAGCTGTTTTTT
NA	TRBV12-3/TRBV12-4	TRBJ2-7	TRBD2	CASRRAGGAQYF	TGTGCCAGCCGACGAGCGGGGGGAGCGCAGTACTTC
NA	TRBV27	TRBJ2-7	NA	CASSPRPHPTYEQYF	TGTGCCAGCAGTCCACGACCCCACCCTACCTACGAGCAGTACTTC
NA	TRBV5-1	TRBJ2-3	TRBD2	CASSFARGADTQYF	TGCGCCAGCAGCTTTGCCCGGGGGGCAGATACGCAGTATTTT
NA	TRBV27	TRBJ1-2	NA	CASSLGGQLNYGYTF	TGTGCCAGCAGTTTAGGAGGACAGCTTAACTATGGCTACACCTTC
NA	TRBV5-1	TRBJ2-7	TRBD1	CATKRGQGDEQYF	TGCGCCACCAAGAGGGGACAGGGAGACGAGCAGTACTTC
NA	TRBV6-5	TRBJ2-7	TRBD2	CASGDYGVQYF	TGTGCCAGCGGGGACTACGGCGTGCAGTACTTC
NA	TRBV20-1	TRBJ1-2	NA	CSARDPAFGYTF	TGCAGTGCTAGAGATCCGGCGTTTGGCTACACCTTC
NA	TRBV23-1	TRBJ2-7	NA	CASSHHTGLSSYEQYF	TGCGCCAGCAGTCACCACACAGGGTTATCCTCCTACGAGCAGTACTTC
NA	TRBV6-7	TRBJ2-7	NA	CASSYSLRTVSYEQYF	TGTGCCAGCAGTTACTCCCTCCGGACAGTCTCCTACGAGCAGTACTTC
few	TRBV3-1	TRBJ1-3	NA	CASSQGTRSGNTIYF	TGTGCCAGCAGCCAAGGCACACGCTCTGGAAACACCATATATTTT